Below, one T cell receptor beta chain is given with its context. Profiled with immunoSEQ multiplex PCR; TCRdb holds only in-frame clones, not every one. The sample lists 150,000 or so clones, 82% occurring once. The sample originates from a study of blood T cell repertoires in COVID-19. Turning to the study itself: Donors in the United States, Italy and Spain gave samples during acute or convalescent COVID-19. From T cells, B-cell-depleted T cells, or PBMCs came the material, which was cDNA or gDNA.

The CDR3 length is 13 residues. J lost 5 bases, V lost 10 bases, and 10 bases had no gene match. Germline assignment: CDR1 SNHLY and CDR2 FYNNEI. This TCR was recovered from a woman in her 70s with acute or convalescent COVID-19. Sequenced: peripheral blood. The V and J genes are TRBV2 and TRBJ2-7; 8 bases match TRBD1. CDR3 nucleotides: TGTGCCACCTCGACAGGGGTGAGAAACGAGCAGTACTTC. As protein: CATSTGVRNEQYF.